Reported below is one TCR beta chain. The antigen is undetermined. V gave up 4 bases and J gave up 6 bases; unmatched junction bases: 2. Germline values: CDR1 LNHDA, CDR2 SQIVND (reference sequence). This CDR3 is 13 amino acids long. This entry belongs to a study of T cells in localized non-small cell lung cancer. Sequencing was performed with immunoSEQ multiplex PCR; in TCRdb, only in-frame clones are kept and a portion is missing. The table records tens of thousands of clones, more than 75% of them present only once. General study findings and limits: Tumor showed lower T cell clonality than uninvolved adjacent lung, where it was highest. There were a median roughly 60 of the top 100 tumor clones appearing in adjacent lung. Without multi-region sequencing, intratumor heterogeneity could not be excluded.

The receptor was derived from a male donor at least 60 years old with stage III lung adenocarcinoma. Source: peripheral blood, taken before any cancer treatment. The rearrangement links TRBV19 to TRBJ2-2, with TRBD2 identical over 7 bases. CDR3 sequence reads: CASSKSGAGELFF. The DNA for the CDR3 is TGTGCCAGTAGTAAGAGCGGGGCCGGGGAGCTGTTTTTT.